This is a list of T cell receptor beta chains from one sample in a study of blood T cell repertoires in COVID-19. Sequenced by immunoSEQ multiplex PCR; TCRdb stores in-frame clones only, minus some. The data show roughly 250,000 clones, 70% to 90% seen once. Sequenced input: peripheral blood. Source of these receptors: a middle-aged woman who had recovered from COVID-19. The CDR3 runs from the conserved cysteine through the conserved F or W. The D gene is left open where the match is weak. Not all rows give a size; the values are once, few, many and, for expanded clones, a class.

J,D,size,V,CDR3,DNA
TRBJ2-7,TRBD1,.,TRBV7-8,CASSRTGQGPDEQYF,TGTGCCAGCAGCCGCACGGGACAGGGGCCAGACGAGCAGTACTTC
TRBJ1-4,.,.,TRBV4-2,CASSTHTGVATNEKLFF,TGTGCCAGCAGCACCCATACTGGAGTTGCAACTAATGAAAAACTGTTTTTT
TRBJ2-1,TRBD2,.,TRBV5-4,CASSIGLAGHNEQFF,TGTGCCAGCAGCATCGGACTAGCGGGACACAATGAGCAGTTCTTC
TRBJ2-4,.,.,TRBV28,CASAEVAKNIQYF,TGTGCCAGCGCCGAGGTAGCCAAAAACATTCAGTACTTC
TRBJ1-2,.,.,TRBV19,CASRRGTPNYGYTF,TGTGCCAGTAGGCGCGGGACCCCTAACTATGGCTACACCTTC
TRBJ2-7,TRBD1,.,TRBV27,CASSLTGQGYEQYF,TGTGCCAGCAGTTTAACCGGACAGGGCTACGAGCAGTACTTC
TRBJ1-6,.,.,TRBV27,CASTFGDYNSPLHF,TGTGCCAGCACCTTCGGGGATTATAATTCACCCCTCCACTTT
TRBJ1-2,.,.,TRBV19,CASSIEQANYGYTF,TGTGCCAGTAGTATCGAACAGGCTAACTATGGCTACACCTTC
TRBJ1-1,TRBD1,.,TRBV19,CASSLTGGATTEAFF,TGTGCCAGTAGTCTAACAGGGGGGGCGACCACTGAAGCTTTCTTT
TRBJ1-6,.,.,TRBV6-2/TRBV6-3,CASSRVSYNSPLHF,TGTGCCAGCAGCCGAGTCTCCTATAATTCACCCCTCCACTTT
TRBJ2-5,TRBD1,.,TRBV5-1,CASSFGSGQGRETQYF,TGCGCCAGCAGCTTTGGTTCAGGACAGGGGCGAGAGACCCAGTACTTC
TRBJ2-7,.,.,TRBV6-5,CASSSAGTSSYEQYF,TGTGCCAGCAGCTCAGCGGGCACTAGCTCCTACGAGCAGTACTTC
TRBJ2-7,TRBD1,many,TRBV29-1,CSTKTGSYEQYF,TGCAGCACCAAGACAGGGTCCTACGAGCAGTACTTC
TRBJ2-2,.,.,TRBV4-3,CASSQQTRAGELFF,TGCGCCAGCAGCCAGCAGACTCGGGCCGGGGAGCTGTTTTTT
TRBJ2-7,.,.,TRBV7-2,CASSLGTGIYEQYF,TGTGCCAGCAGCTTAGGTACAGGGATCTACGAGCAGTACTTC
TRBJ1-2,TRBD1,.,TRBV19,CASFGQGQFSGYTF,TGTGCCAGTTTCGGACAGGGTCAATTTTCTGGCTACACCTTC
TRBJ1-2,.,.,TRBV6-5,CASSARAGYGYTF,TGTGCCAGCAGCGCCAGGGCCGGCTATGGCTACACCTTC
TRBJ2-1,TRBD2,.,TRBV11-2,CASSLVGTSGRSYNEQFF,TGTGCCAGCAGCTTAGTCGGGACTAGCGGCCGCTCCTACAATGAGCAGTTCTTC